This T cell receptor beta chain came from a study of early T cells in non-severe SARS-CoV-2 infection. Individual cDNA molecules received unique molecular identifiers during library preparation. TCRdb itself ran the 5' RACE reads through MiXCR, one entry per CDR3 protein. This sample has 50,000 to 70,000 distinct CDR3 sequences; around 10% occur once, and the top ten carry approximately 18%. Germline V gives CDR1 SGDLS, CDR2 YYNGEE. Trimming took off 3 bases at V and 2 bases at J, with 7 bases between the two ends. The CDR3 has 13 amino acids. The source is an adult who was a healthcare worker with PCR-confirmed SARS-CoV-2 infection or an uninfected control (not recorded which). The chain combines TRBV9 with TRBJ2-3; D might be TRBD1 (6 bases). The sample consisted of whole blood. The CDR3: CASSAGDTDTQYF. The CDR3 DNA reads TGTGCCAGCAGCGCAGGGGACACAGATACGCAGTATTTT.